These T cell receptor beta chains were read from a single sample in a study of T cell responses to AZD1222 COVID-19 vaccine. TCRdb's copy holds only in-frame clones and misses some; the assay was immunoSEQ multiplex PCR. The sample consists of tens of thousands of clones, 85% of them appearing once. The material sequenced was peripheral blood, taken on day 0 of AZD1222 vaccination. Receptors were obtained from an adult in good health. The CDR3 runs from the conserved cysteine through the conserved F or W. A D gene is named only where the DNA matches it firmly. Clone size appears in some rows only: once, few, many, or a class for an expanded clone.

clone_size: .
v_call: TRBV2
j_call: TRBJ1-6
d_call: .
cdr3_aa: CASKGTSNSPLHF
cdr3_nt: TGTGCCAGCAAGGGGACATCGAATTCACCCCTCCACTTT

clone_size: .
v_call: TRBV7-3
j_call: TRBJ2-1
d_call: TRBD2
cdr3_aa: CASSPSGGNYNEQFF
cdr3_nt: TGTGCCAGCAGCCCCAGCGGGGGGAACTACAATGAGCAGTTCTTC

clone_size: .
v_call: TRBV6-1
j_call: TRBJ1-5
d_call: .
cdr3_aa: CASSEMAGAGQPQHF
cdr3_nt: TGTGCCAGCAGTGAAATGGCGGGGGCGGGACAGCCCCAGCATTTT

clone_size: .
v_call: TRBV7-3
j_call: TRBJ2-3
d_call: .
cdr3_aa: CASSLGGGGTDTQYF
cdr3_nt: TGTGCCAGCAGCTTAGGGGGAGGTGGCACAGATACGCAGTATTTT

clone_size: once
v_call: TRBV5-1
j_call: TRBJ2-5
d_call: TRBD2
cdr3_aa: CASRSSGGPQETQYF
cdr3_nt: TGCGCCAGCAGATCCAGCGGGGGGCCCCAAGAGACCCAGTACTTC

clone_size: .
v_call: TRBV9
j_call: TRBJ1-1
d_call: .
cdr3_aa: CASSVGSGQTEAFF
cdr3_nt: TGTGCCAGCAGCGTAGGATCCGGGCAGACTGAAGCTTTCTTT

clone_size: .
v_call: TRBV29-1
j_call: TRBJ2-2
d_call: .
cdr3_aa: CSVEDQGQGGTGELFF
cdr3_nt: TGCAGCGTTGAAGATCAAGGGCAGGGAGGTACCGGGGAGCTGTTTTTT

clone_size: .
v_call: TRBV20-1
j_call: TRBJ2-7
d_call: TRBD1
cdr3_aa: CSASIRGQRREQYF
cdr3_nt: TGCAGTGCTAGTATCAGGGGACAGCGGCGCGAGCAGTACTTC

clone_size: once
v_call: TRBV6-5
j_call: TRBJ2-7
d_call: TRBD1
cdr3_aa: CASRAGTGVNEQYF
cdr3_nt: TGTGCCAGCAGAGCAGGGACAGGGGTTAACGAGCAGTACTTC

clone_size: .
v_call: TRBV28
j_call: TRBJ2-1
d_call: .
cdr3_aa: CASSPTSTAPKQFF
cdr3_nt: TGTGCCAGCAGTCCTACTAGTACTGCCCCAAAGCAATTCTTC

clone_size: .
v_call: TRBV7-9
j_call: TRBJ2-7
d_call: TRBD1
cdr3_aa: CASSFGQVSSYEQYF
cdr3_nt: TGTGCCAGCAGCTTTGGACAGGTGAGCTCCTACGAGCAGTACTTC

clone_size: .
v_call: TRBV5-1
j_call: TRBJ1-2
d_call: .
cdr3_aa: CASREDSNYGYTF
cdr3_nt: TGCGCCAGCAGAGAGGACTCAAACTATGGCTACACCTTC

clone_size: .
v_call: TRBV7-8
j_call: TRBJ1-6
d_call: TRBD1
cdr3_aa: CASSLGQGNNSPLHF
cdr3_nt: TGTGCCAGCAGCTTAGGACAGGGTAATAATTCACCCCTCCACTTT

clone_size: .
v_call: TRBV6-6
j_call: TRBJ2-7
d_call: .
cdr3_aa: CASSYSLSAPYEQYF
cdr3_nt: TGTGCCAGCAGTTACTCGTTGAGTGCCCCCTACGAGCAGTACTTC

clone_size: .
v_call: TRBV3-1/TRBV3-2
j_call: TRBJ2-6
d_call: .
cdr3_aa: CASSRRSNSGANVLTF
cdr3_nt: TGTGCCAGCAGCCGCAGGTCTAACTCTGGGGCCAACGTCCTGACTTTC

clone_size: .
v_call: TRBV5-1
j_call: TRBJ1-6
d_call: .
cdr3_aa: CASSHGDIYNSPLHF
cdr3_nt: TGCGCCAGCAGTCACGGGGACATTTATAATTCACCCCTCCACTTT

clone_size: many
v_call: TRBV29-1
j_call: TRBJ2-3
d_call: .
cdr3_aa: CSVEVQPRDTQYF
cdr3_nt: TGCAGCGTTGAGGTTCAGCCGCGGGATACGCAGTATTTT

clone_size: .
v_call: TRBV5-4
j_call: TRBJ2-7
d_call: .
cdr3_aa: CASSLDVGPYEQYF
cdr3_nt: TGTGCCAGCAGCTTAGATGTAGGGCCCTACGAGCAGTACTTC

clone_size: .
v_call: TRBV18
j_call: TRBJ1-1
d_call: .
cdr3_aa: CASSPDRQEAFF
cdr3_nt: TGTGCCAGCTCACCAGACAGGCAGGAAGCTTTCTTT

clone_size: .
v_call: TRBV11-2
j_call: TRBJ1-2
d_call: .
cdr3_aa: CASSPTSWGHLYGYTF
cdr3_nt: TGTGCCAGCAGCCCGACCTCATGGGGCCACCTTTATGGCTACACCTTC

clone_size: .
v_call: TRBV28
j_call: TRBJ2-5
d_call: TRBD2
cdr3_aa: CASSPLGGGGAKETQYF
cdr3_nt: TGTGCCAGCAGCCCTCTCGGGGGCGGGGGGGCAAAAGAGACCCAGTACTTC

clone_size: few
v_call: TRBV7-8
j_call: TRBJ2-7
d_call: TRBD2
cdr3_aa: CASSPEPPGLAVQYF
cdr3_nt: TGTGCCAGCAGCCCAGAACCTCCGGGACTAGCGGTGCAGTACTTC

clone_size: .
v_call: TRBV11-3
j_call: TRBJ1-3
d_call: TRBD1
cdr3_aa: CASSFSGTGGNTIYF
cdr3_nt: TGTGCCAGCAGCTTCTCCGGGACAGGAGGAAACACCATATATTTT

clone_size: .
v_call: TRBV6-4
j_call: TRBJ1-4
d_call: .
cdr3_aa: CASSDSEKLFF
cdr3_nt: TGTGCCAGCAGTGACTCTGAAAAACTGTTTTTT

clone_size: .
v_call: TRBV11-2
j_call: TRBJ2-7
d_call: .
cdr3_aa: CASSLPGPVYF
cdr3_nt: TGTGCCAGCAGCTTACCTGGACCCGTCTACTTC

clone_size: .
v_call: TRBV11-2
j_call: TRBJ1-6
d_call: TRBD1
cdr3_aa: CASSLRTGVNSPLHF
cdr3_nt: TGTGCCAGCAGCCTAAGGACAGGGGTTAATTCACCCCTCCACTTT

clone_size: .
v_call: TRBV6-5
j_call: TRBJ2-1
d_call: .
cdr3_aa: CASSTDSWGSEQFF
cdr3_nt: TGTGCCAGCAGTACCGACAGTTGGGGGTCGGAGCAGTTCTTC

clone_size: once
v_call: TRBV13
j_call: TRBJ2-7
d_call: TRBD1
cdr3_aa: CASSLADRGPDEQYF
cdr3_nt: TGTGCCAGCAGCTTAGCGGACAGGGGGCCTGACGAGCAGTACTTC